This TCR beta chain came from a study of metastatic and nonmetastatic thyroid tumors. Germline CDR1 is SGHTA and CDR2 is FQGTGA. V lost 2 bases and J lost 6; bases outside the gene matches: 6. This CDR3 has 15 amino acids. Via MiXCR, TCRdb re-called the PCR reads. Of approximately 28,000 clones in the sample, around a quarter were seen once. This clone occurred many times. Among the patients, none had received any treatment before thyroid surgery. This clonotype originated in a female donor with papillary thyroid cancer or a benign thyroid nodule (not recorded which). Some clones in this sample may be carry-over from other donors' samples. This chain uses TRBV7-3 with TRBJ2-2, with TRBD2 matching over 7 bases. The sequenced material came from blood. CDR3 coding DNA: TGTGCCAGCAGCTTAGCGGGAGTTGGTTCCGGGGAGCTGTTTTTT. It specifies CASSLAGVGSGELFF.